This TCR beta chain came from a study of blood T cell repertoires in COVID-19 (dated by TCRdb to 2019 to 2021). With respect to the entire study: Collaborator samples came from the United States, Italy and Spain and covered acute and convalescent phases of COVID-19. A freely available public database, intended as a resource for researchers studying the immune response to SARS-CoV-2, is where the repertoires were released. Deeply sampled blood TCRbeta repertoires from subjects exposed to, actively infected with, or recovered from COVID-19 were included in the dataset. The material from the prospective study consisted of cDNA or gDNA derived from T cells, B-cell-depleted T cells, or PBMCs. Samples were obtained from the ongoing ImmuneRACE study (first 160 participants) and from some 1,300 subjects provided by 6 global collaborators. HLA class I and class II types, where available, came from metadata supplied by the sample provider rather than from assay-based typing. The sample metadata nearly always contained a de-identified subject ID, COVID-19 status, age in years and sex.

Whole blood was collected in K2EDTA tubes by collaborating institutions according to the institutions' own protocols. For TCRbeta analysis, collaborators shipped samples as frozen whole blood, isolated PBMCs, or DNA extracted from either of those sample types. On the study overall, not on this receptor specifically: How much clinical and demographic metadata was included differed by source and by participant, and the metadata was provided uncurated.

Regarding this clone: The antigen it recognizes is unknown. Per-nucleotide qualities are absent, and no much larger clonotype sits a single base away.

The immunoSEQ Assay, a bias-controlled multiplex PCR, was used to amplify TCRbeta CDR3 regions from genomic DNA. On the study's bioinformatics: Nucleated cell counts per sample were estimated from amplification of reference gene primers within the assay. Sequence reads were collapsed and filtered to measure the absolute abundance of every unique TCRbeta CDR3 rearrangement. For each sample, productive Simpson clonality was calculated as the square root of Simpson's diversity index over productive rearrangements. Sourced from immuneACCESS, this table was stored by TCRdb with only in-frame sequences that have V and J called. A share of the clones is absent; for the studies checked, an unresolved V gene accounts for under half, and the remainder has no known explanation. V and J calls plus clone size are reproduced from that table; the DNA served to infer D and trimming. This sample comprises around 100,000 clones, 70% to 80% of them detected only once. Jointly, the top ten make up around an eighth of the sample.

This sequence originates from a woman aged 65 to 85 with acute or convalescent COVID-19. What was sequenced was peripheral blood.

This receptor carries the CDR3 CASSLAQTYEQYV. The nucleotide sequence reads as follows: TGTGCCAGCAGCTTAGCACAGACCTACGAGCAGTACGTC. The sequence links TRBV11-2 to TRBJ2-7; no D gene can be assigned with confidence. CDR1 and CDR2 were assigned from the germline V gene as SGHAT and FQNNGV. V is cut by 1 base and J by 2 bases, and the space between the germline ends is 6 bases. Counted from cysteine to valine, this CDR3 has 13 amino acids. Here the CDR3 DNA is all that survives: 39 bases in frame from base 1.